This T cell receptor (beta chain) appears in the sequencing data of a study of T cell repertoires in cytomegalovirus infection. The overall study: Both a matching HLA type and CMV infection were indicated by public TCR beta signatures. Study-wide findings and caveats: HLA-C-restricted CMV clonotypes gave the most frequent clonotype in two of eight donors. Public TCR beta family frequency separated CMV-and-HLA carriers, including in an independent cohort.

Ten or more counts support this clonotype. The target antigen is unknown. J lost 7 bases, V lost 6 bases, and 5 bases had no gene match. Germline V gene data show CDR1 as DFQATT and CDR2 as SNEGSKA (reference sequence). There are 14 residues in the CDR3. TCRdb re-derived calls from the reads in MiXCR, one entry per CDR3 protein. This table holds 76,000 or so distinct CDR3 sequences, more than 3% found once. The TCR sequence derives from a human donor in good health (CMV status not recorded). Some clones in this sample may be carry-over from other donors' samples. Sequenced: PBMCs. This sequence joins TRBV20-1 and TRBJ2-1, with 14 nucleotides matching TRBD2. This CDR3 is CSALTSGGANEQFF. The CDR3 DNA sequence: TGCAGTGCCTTGACTAGCGGGGGGGCAAATGAGCAGTTCTTC.